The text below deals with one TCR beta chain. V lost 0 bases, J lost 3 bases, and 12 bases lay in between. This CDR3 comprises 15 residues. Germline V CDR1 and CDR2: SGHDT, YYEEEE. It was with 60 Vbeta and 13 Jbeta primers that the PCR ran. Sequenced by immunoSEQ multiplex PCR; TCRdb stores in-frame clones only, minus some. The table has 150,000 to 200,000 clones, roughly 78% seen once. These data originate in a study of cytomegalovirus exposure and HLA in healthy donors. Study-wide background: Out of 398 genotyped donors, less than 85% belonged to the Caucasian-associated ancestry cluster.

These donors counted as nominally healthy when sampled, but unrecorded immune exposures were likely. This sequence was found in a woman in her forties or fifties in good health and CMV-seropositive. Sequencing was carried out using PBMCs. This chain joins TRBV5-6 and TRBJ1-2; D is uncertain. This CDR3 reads CASSLDQPSDYGYTF. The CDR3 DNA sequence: TGTGCCAGCAGCTTGGACCAACCATCGGACTATGGCTACACCTTC.